This TCR beta chain was profiled in a study of T cells in Graves' hyperthyroidism and ophthalmopathy. Template material for amplifying TCR beta CDR3 regions consisted of RNA transcripts. In the first-round RT-PCR of the TCR CDR3, the HTBI primer set was used. TCRdb re-derived calls from the multiplex PCR reads in MiXCR, one entry per CDR3 protein. The data contain some 490,000 distinct CDR3 sequences, about 16% of them seen just once; the ten biggest clones take up less than 30%. The table lists this clonotype with a few counts. CDR3 length: 20 residues. Germline assignment: CDR1 SGHDT and CDR2 YYEEEE. V shed 7 bases and J 14 bases; nucleotides not matched to a gene: 30.

This chain joins TRBV5-6 and TRBJ2-3, with 14 bases that match TRBD2. The sequencing sample was made of blood. The TCR originated in a woman younger than 45 with Graves' ophthalmopathy. CDR3 protein: CASLSNLQGGLAGDPSLLYF. CDR3 bases: TGTGCCAGCCTAAGTAACCTACAGGGGGGACTAGCGGGAGATCCCTCGCTATTGTATTTT.